The sequence of this T cell receptor beta chain was determined in a study of blood T cell repertoires in COVID-19. Whole-study context: COVID-19 samples collected from the United States, Italy and Spain covered acute and convalescent phases. T cells, B-cell-depleted T cells, or PBMCs supplied cDNA or gDNA.

V dropped 6 bases and J dropped 0 bases, with 14 bases sitting between them. CDR1 and CDR2 (germline): ENHRY, SYGVKD. The CDR3 consists of 15 residues. Authors' analysis steps: Estimation of nucleated cell counts was performed using reference gene primer amplification. Here immunoSEQ multiplex PCR was the method, and the copy in TCRdb shows in-frame clones only, minus some. The V and J calls and clone size come from that table; D and trimming were worked out from the DNA. This table holds around 30,000 clones, roughly 80% found once. The material sequenced was peripheral blood. This chain joins TRBV10-3 and TRBJ1-2, with D unresolved. This clonotype was obtained from a man older than 75 with active or convalescent COVID-19. The CDR3 bases are TGTGCCATCAGCCCTAGCGGAGAGGCTAACTATGGCTACACCTTC. This gives the protein CAISPSGEANYGYTF.